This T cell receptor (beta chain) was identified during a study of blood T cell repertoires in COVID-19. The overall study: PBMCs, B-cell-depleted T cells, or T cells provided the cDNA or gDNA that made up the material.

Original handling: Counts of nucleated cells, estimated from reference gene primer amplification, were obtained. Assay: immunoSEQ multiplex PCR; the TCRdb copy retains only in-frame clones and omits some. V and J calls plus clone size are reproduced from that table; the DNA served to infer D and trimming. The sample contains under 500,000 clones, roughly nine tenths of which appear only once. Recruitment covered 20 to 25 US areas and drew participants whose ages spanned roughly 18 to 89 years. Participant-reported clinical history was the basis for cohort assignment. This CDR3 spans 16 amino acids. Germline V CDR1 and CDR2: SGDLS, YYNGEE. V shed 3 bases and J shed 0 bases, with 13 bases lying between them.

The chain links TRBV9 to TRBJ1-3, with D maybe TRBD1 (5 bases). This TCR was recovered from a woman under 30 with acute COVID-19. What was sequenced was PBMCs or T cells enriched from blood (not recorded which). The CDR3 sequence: CASSEGHRLSGNTIYF. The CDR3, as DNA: TGTGCCAGCAGCGAGGGGCACCGGCTCTCTGGAAACACCATATATTTT.